This entry features one T cell receptor (beta chain) sequence. Trimming removed 8 bases from V and 0 bases from J; junction bases left unmatched: 2. The CDR3 runs to 13 residues. Germline-derived CDR1 and CDR2 are MDHEN and SYDVKM. The sample comes from a study of PD-L1 blockade in urothelial cancer. The overall study: Every 3 weeks, patients received intravenous atezolizumab 1,200 mg, beginning 2014. Blood analysis occurred 3 weeks (second dose) and 6 weeks after treatment start. A median roughly 150,000 T cells were found in blood samples.

Sequenced by immunoSEQ multiplex PCR; TCRdb stores in-frame clones only, minus some. In the table there are some 90,000 clones, 89% of which are singletons. Time point noted: pretreatment peripheral blood. The source is a woman aged 80 or over with urothelial cancer. Sequenced material: PBMCs, taken around atezolizumab (anti-PD-L1) treatment. The J gene is TRBJ1-2, the V gene TRBV28; 8 bases agree with TRBD1. The CDR3 nucleotides read TGTGCCAGCGAGACAGGGGCTAACTATGGCTACACCTTC. Its translation: CASETGANYGYTF.